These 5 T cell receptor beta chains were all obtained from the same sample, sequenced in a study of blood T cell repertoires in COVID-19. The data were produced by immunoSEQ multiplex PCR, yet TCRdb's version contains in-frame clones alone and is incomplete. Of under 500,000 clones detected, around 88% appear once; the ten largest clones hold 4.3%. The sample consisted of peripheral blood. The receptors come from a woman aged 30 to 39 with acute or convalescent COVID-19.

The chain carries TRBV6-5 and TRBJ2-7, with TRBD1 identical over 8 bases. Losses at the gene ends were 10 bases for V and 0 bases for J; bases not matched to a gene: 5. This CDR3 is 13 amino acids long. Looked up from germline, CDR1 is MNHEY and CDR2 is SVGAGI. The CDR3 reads CATDRASSYEQYF. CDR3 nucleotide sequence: TGTGCCACGGACAGGGCATCCTCCTACGAGCAGTACTTC.

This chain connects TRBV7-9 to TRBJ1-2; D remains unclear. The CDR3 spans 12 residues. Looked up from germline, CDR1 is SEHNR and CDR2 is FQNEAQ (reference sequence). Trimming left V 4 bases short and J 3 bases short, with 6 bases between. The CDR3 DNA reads TGTGCCAGCAGCTCGCAGGACTATGGCTACACCTTC. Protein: CASSSQDYGYTF.

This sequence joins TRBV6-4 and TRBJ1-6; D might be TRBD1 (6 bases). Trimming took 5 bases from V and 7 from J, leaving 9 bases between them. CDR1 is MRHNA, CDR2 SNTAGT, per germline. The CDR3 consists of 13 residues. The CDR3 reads CASSWTVNSPLHF. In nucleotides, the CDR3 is TGTGCCAGCAGTTGGACAGTGAATTCACCCCTCCACTTT.

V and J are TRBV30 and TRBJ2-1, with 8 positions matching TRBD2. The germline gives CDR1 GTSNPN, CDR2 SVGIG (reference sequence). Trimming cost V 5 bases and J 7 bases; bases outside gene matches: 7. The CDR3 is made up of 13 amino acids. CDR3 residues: CAWVGTSGNEQFF. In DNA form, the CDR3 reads TGTGCCTGGGTAGGGACTAGTGGTAATGAGCAGTTCTTC.

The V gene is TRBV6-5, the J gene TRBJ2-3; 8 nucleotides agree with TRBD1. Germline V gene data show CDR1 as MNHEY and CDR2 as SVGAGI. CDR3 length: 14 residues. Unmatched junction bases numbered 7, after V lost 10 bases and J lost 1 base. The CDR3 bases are TGTGCCAACAGGGGGGCTAGGGGCACAGATACGCAGTATTTT. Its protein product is CANRGARGTDTQYF.